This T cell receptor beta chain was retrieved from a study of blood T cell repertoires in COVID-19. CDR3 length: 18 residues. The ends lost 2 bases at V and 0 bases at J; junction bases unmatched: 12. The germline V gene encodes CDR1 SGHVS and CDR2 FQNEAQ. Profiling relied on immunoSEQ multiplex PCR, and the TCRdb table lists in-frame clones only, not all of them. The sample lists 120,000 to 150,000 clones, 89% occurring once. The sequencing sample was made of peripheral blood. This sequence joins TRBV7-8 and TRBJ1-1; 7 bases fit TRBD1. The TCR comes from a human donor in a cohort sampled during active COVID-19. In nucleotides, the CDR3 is TGTGCCAGCAGCTTAAGCCGGACAGGACTGTACATGAACACTGAAGCTTTCTTT. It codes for CASSLSRTGLYMNTEAFF. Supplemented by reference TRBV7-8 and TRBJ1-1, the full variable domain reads GAGVSQSPRYKVAKRGQDVALRCDPISGHVSLFWYQQALGQGPEFLTYFQNEAQLDKSGLPSDRFFAERPEGSVSTLKIQRTQQEDSAVYLCASSLSRTGLYMNTEAFFGQGTRLTVV.